These 2 T cell receptor beta chains originate from one sample sequenced in a study of shared clonotypes between healthy human individuals. Sequencing used immunoSEQ multiplex PCR; TCRdb keeps in-frame clones, though not all of them. The data hold over a million clones, with about 76% observed a single time. Sequencing was carried out using memory CD4+ T cells sorted from blood. Sample subset: CD45RA-negative fraction. The receptors here all came from a man between 18 and 35 years old in good health.

The CDR3 DNA reads TGTGCCAGCCTGGGACTAGCGGGGGGGCCGCGTACGCAGTATTTT. As protein: CASLGLAGGPRTQYF. This chain connects TRBV6-1 to TRBJ2-3; 16 nucleotides line up with TRBD2. CDR1 is MNHNS, CDR2 SASEGT, per germline. Trimming took 8 bases from V and 8 from J; bases not matched to a gene: 7. CDR3 length equals 15 residues.

About this clone: The same CDR3 also results from other DNA sequences found in this sample. The genes are TRBV6-5 and TRBJ1-2; D gene unclear. The germline gives CDR1 MNHEY, CDR2 SVGAGI. V lost 6 bases to trimming and J lost 0 bases, with 5 bases between them. The CDR3 has 12 amino acids. CDR3 nucleotide sequence: TGTGCCAGCAGCGGAGCTAACTATGGCTACACCTTC. The encoded protein is CASSGANYGYTF.